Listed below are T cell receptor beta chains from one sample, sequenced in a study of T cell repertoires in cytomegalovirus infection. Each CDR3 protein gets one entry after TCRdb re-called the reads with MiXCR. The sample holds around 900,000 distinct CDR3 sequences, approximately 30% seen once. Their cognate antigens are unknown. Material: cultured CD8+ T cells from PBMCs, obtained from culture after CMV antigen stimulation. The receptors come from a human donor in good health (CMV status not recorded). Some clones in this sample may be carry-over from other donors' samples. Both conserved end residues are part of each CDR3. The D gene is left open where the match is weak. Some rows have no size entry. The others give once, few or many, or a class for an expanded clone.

CDR3aa: CASSPPGWYNSPLHF
CDR3nt: TGTGCCAGCAGCCCTCCAGGGTGGTATAATTCACCCCTCCACTTT
v_gene: TRBV7-2
abundance: few
j_gene: TRBJ1-6
d_gene: -

CDR3aa: CASGLAGGSFKYF
CDR3nt: TGTGCCAGCGGACTAGCGGGGGGCTCCTTCAAGTATTTT
v_gene: TRBV2
abundance: -
j_gene: TRBJ2-3
d_gene: TRBD2

CDR3aa: CASSEDRVGNQPQHF
CDR3nt: TGTGCCAGCAGTGAGGACAGGGTCGGCAATCAGCCCCAGCATTTT
v_gene: TRBV6-1
abundance: -
j_gene: TRBJ1-5
d_gene: TRBD1

CDR3aa: CASSYFGGTGGAYEQYF
CDR3nt: TGTGCCAGCAGTTACTTCGGGGGGACAGGGGGTGCCTACGAGCAGTACTTC
v_gene: TRBV6-6
abundance: -
j_gene: TRBJ2-7
d_gene: TRBD1

CDR3aa: CASKVETSSYNEQFF
CDR3nt: TGTGCCAGCAAGGTCGAGACTAGCTCCTACAATGAGCAGTTCTTC
v_gene: TRBV2
abundance: -
j_gene: TRBJ2-1
d_gene: -

CDR3aa: CASSYPGTHPTYNEQFF
CDR3nt: TGTGCCAGCAGTTACCCTGGGACTCACCCTACCTACAATGAGCAGTTCTTC
v_gene: TRBV6-2/TRBV6-3
abundance: many
j_gene: TRBJ2-1
d_gene: -

CDR3aa: CASSYDGGPGWEQFF
CDR3nt: TGTGCCAGCAGTTACGACGGGGGACCGGGCTGGGAGCAGTTCTTC
v_gene: TRBV6-2/TRBV6-3
abundance: -
j_gene: TRBJ2-1
d_gene: -

CDR3aa: CASSYARNQPQHF
CDR3nt: TGTGCCAGCAGTTATGCCCGTAATCAGCCCCAGCATTTT
v_gene: TRBV6-6
abundance: -
j_gene: TRBJ1-5
d_gene: -

CDR3aa: CASMGGQGQLLNKLAKNIQYF
CDR3nt: TGTGCCAGCATGGGGGGTCAAGGACAACTGCTGAATAAACTAGCCAAAAACATTCAGTACTTC
v_gene: TRBV27
abundance: few
j_gene: TRBJ2-4
d_gene: -

CDR3aa: CASSPEVLGIWETQYF
CDR3nt: TGTGCCAGCAGTCCAGAGGTGTTGGGTATCTGGGAGACCCAGTACTTC
v_gene: TRBV11-2
abundance: -
j_gene: TRBJ2-5
d_gene: -

CDR3aa: CASSKIAGGSTLSTDTQYF
CDR3nt: TGTGCCAGCAGTAAAATAGCGGGGGGCTCGACCCTTAGCACAGATACGCAGTATTTT
v_gene: TRBV6-2/TRBV6-3
abundance: few
j_gene: TRBJ2-3
d_gene: TRBD2

CDR3aa: CASSYTGANYGYTF
CDR3nt: TGTGCCAGCAGTTATACAGGGGCTAACTATGGCTACACCTTC
v_gene: TRBV6-1
abundance: -
j_gene: TRBJ1-2
d_gene: TRBD1

CDR3aa: CASSLPRSGEYNEQFF
CDR3nt: TGTGCCAGCAGCCTTCCCAGGAGCGGGGAATACAATGAGCAGTTCTTC
v_gene: TRBV7-3
abundance: -
j_gene: TRBJ2-1
d_gene: TRBD2

CDR3aa: CASSYLGHPYEQYF
CDR3nt: TGTGCCAGCAGTTACTTGGGACACCCCTACGAGCAGTACTTC
v_gene: TRBV6-2/TRBV6-3
abundance: few
j_gene: TRBJ2-7
d_gene: -

CDR3aa: CASSLGAGWEQYF
CDR3nt: TGCGCCAGCAGCTTGGGCGCCGGCTGGGAGCAGTACTTC
v_gene: TRBV5-1
abundance: -
j_gene: TRBJ2-7
d_gene: -

CDR3aa: CASSWTDSYGYTF
CDR3nt: TGTGCCAGTAGTTGGACAGATAGCTATGGCTACACCTTC
v_gene: TRBV19
abundance: -
j_gene: TRBJ1-2
d_gene: -

CDR3aa: CASSLGQGQDSPLHF
CDR3nt: TGCGCCAGCAGCTTGGGGCAGGGACAGGATTCACCCCTCCACTTT
v_gene: TRBV5-1
abundance: -
j_gene: TRBJ1-6
d_gene: TRBD1

CDR3aa: CASSSTRNNQPQHF
CDR3nt: TGTGCCAGCAGCTCCACAAGGAATAATCAGCCCCAGCATTTT
v_gene: TRBV14
abundance: -
j_gene: TRBJ1-5
d_gene: -

CDR3aa: CASSENRGQAGELFF
CDR3nt: TGTGCCAGCAGTGAAAACAGGGGGCAAGCCGGGGAGCTGTTTTTT
v_gene: TRBV25-1
abundance: -
j_gene: TRBJ2-2
d_gene: TRBD1

CDR3aa: CASSARGRNNEQFF
CDR3nt: TGTGCCAGCAGTGCGCGGGGACGTAACAATGAGCAGTTCTTC
v_gene: TRBV6-2/TRBV6-3
abundance: few
j_gene: TRBJ2-1
d_gene: -

CDR3aa: CANSRPSSYNEQFF
CDR3nt: TGTGCCAACAGCCGCCCGAGCTCCTACAATGAGCAGTTCTTC
v_gene: TRBV7-6
abundance: -
j_gene: TRBJ2-1
d_gene: -